This TCR beta chain derives from a study of T-cell reconstitution after alpha-beta-depleted transplantation in children. Germline V gene data show CDR1 as MNHEY and CDR2 as SVGAGI. The CDR3 covers 14 residues. Trimming cost V 2 bases and J 6 bases, with 11 bases left between them. Unique molecular identifiers tagged the TCRbeta library. In TCRdb, the PCR reads were re-called with MiXCR into one record per CDR3 protein. The sample gives hundreds of thousands of distinct CDR3 sequences, roughly 10% of which show up once; about 2.1% is in the top ten. In its sample, this clonotype was seen many times. The sequence was obtained from a child aged 2-15 years with inherited bone marrow failure, due to receive a stem cell transplant. This sequence joins TRBV6-5 and TRBJ2-1; the D gene is possibly TRBD2 (6 bases). Material: PBMCs, obtained before TCRalphabeta/CD19-depleted stem cell transplant. CDR3 DNA: TGTGCCAGCAGTTACCTGGACTACCCCAATGAGCAGTTCTTC. Translation: CASSYLDYPNEQFF.